This T cell receptor (beta chain) emerged from a study of blood T cell repertoires in COVID-19. About the research overall: From the United States, Italy and Spain came samples of acute and convalescent COVID-19. PBMCs, B-cell-depleted T cells, or T cells were the source of the cDNA or gDNA that made up the material.

Authors' methods: Estimates of nucleated cell counts were drawn from the amplification of reference gene primers. TCRdb's copy holds only in-frame clones and misses some; the assay was immunoSEQ multiplex PCR. That table supplies the V and J calls and clone size; D and trimming were determined from the DNA. The table has about 70,000 clones, about 80% seen once. The V and J ends lost 0 bases and 4 bases respectively, with 16 bases between them. CDR3 length equals 16 residues. Germline loops: CDR1 SGHRS, CDR2 YFSETQ. The gene calls are TRBV5-1 and TRBJ2-5, with D possibly being TRBD1 (5 bases). This sequence was found in a man aged 70 or older who had recovered from COVID-19. The sequencing input was peripheral blood. Here the CDR3 reads CASSLGGAGLGETQYF. The CDR3 DNA follows: TGCGCCAGCAGCTTGGGAGGCGCAGGGTTGGGAGAGACCCAGTACTTC.